The 9 T cell receptor beta chains in this list originate from one sample, sequenced in a study of CD8 T cells in Susac syndrome. Random hexamers served to reverse transcribe roughly 0.45 to 1 ug RNA. TCRdb reprocessed the immunoSEQ multiplex PCR reads with MiXCR, giving one entry per CDR3 protein. The table includes over 150,000 distinct CDR3 sequences, approximately 93% detected once. The sample was CD4+ T cells from PBMCs. The receptors were sampled from a human donor with multiple sclerosis.

The rearrangement links TRBV19 to TRBJ2-7; no firm D call. Germline assignment: CDR1 LNHDA and CDR2 SQIVND (reference sequence). CDR3 length: 13 amino acids. Trimming cost V 3 bases and J 5 bases, with 11 bases left between them. The CDR3 region is CASSIDPVNEQYF. CDR3 coding DNA: TGTGCCAGTAGTATCGATCCTGTGAACGAGCAGTACTTC.

The chain recombines TRBV18 with TRBJ2-3; TRBD2 matches 12 bases. CDR3 length: 16 amino acids. J gave up 5 bases and V 6 bases, and 9 bases lay outside the gene matches. Germline values: CDR1 KGHSH, CDR2 LQKENI. CDR3: CASSMTSGRAGDTQYF. The CDR3 region has the DNA TGTGCCAGCTCCATGACTAGCGGGAGAGCAGGAGATACGCAGTATTTT.

In DNA form, the CDR3 reads TGCAGTGCTAGCAAGGGCAGGGGGCTTTATAGCAATCAGCCCCAGCATTTT. Translating gives CSASKGRGLYSNQPQHF. The chain joins TRBV20-1 to TRBJ1-5; 8 bases are shared with TRBD1. Germline V gene sequence: CDR1 DFQATT, CDR2 SNEGSKA (reference sequence). This CDR3 comprises 17 residues. The J segment lost 0 bases and the V segment lost 3 bases, leaving 10 bases of the junction unmatched.

DNA for the CDR3: TGTGCCACCAGTGGAAAGCCCTCCTCTGGGGCCAACGTCCTGACTTTC. Amino acids: CATSGKPSSGANVLTF. This rearrangement joins TRBV24-1 to TRBJ2-6; D uncertain. V gave up 5 bases and J gave up 0 bases, with 10 bases separating them. This CDR3 has 16 residues. Germline V gene sequence: CDR1 KGHDR, CDR2 SFDVKD.

The CDR3 DNA follows: TGTGCCAGCGCGGGGGTTGGTAATGAAAAACTGTTTTTT. This codes for CASAGVGNEKLFF. This chain uses TRBV6-6 with TRBJ1-4, with D possibly being TRBD1 (5 bases). Germline loops: CDR1 MNHNY, CDR2 SVGAGI (reference sequence). Trimming removed 8 bases at V and 4 bases at J, with 11 bases between. This CDR3 has 13 residues.

The rearrangement joins TRBV28 to TRBJ1-2; TRBD1 aligns across 7 bases. The germline CDR1 and CDR2 sequences are MDHEN and SYDVKM. CDR3 length: 13 residues. J was trimmed by 8 bases and V by 4 bases; bases with no gene match: 7. For the CDR3, the DNA is TGTGCCAGCAGTTCTTCCGGGACAGTCGGCTACACCTTC. Its translation: CASSSSGTVGYTF.

The chain links TRBV20-1 to TRBJ1-1; D is unclear. The CDR3 sequence is 13 residues long. V was clipped by 0 bases and J by 5 bases, with 10 bases between them. Germline values: CDR1 DFQATT, CDR2 SNEGSKA (reference sequence). The CDR3 loop is CSAREMGNTEAFF. The CDR3 nucleotides are TGCAGTGCTAGAGAGATGGGAAATACTGAAGCTTTCTTT.

This sequence joins TRBV20-1 and TRBJ2-3; 14 nucleotides match TRBD2. The germline CDR1 and CDR2 sequences are DFQATT and SNEGSKA (reference sequence). This CDR3 contains 15 residues. Trimming removed 5 bases from V and 4 bases from J; junction bases left unmatched: 5. CDR3 sequence: CSASGTSGSPDTQYF. In DNA, the CDR3 is TGCAGTGCTTCCGGGACTAGCGGGAGTCCAGATACGCAGTATTTT.

V usage is TRBV11-2 and J usage is TRBJ2-3; the D call may be TRBD1 or TRBD2 (6 bases each). Germline V gene lookup returns CDR1 SGHAT and CDR2 FQNNGV. V shed 5 bases and J shed 5 bases, with 14 bases lying between them. The CDR3 length is 14 residues. CDR3 protein: CASSRGTPRDTQYF. The CDR3 DNA follows: TGTGCCAGCAGCAGGGGGACTCCCCGAGATACGCAGTATTTT.